A selection of T cell receptor beta chains follows, all from one sample in a study of T cells after yellow fever vaccination. A single record per CDR3 protein comes from TCRdb applying MiXCR to the 5' RACE reads. The sample carries some 320,000 distinct CDR3 sequences, 9.5% to 12% recorded once. The sample here was CD4+ T cells sorted from PBMCs, taken 45 days after the yellow fever booster vaccination. These TCRs come from a man aged 18 to 35 who received the YFV17D yellow fever vaccine. Both conserved end residues are part of each CDR3. A D gene is named only where the DNA matches it firmly. Some rows have no size entry. The others give once, few or many, or a class for an expanded clone.

clone size: few
V gene: TRBV5-1
J gene: TRBJ2-7
D gene: TRBD2
CDR3 DNA: TGCGCCAGCAGCTTCAGCCCTAGCGGGGGGGGCTACGAGCAGTACTTC
CDR3 protein: CASSFSPSGGGYEQYF

clone size: .
V gene: TRBV2
J gene: TRBJ1-1
D gene: .
CDR3 DNA: TGTGCCAGCACCTTACTTTCTGAAGCTTTCTTT
CDR3 protein: CASTLLSEAFF

clone size: .
V gene: TRBV5-6
J gene: TRBJ1-2
D gene: .
CDR3 DNA: TGTGCCAGCAGCTTGGGGTCAACCTATGGCTACACCTTC
CDR3 protein: CASSLGSTYGYTF

clone size: few
V gene: TRBV24-1
J gene: TRBJ2-7
D gene: .
CDR3 DNA: TGTGCCACCAGTGATTCAGACCCCGGGCTATACGAGCAGTACTTC
CDR3 protein: CATSDSDPGLYEQYF

clone size: .
V gene: TRBV4-3
J gene: TRBJ2-1
D gene: .
CDR3 DNA: TGCGCCAGCAGCCAAGCCCCCCCGGGGTCGGGGGACAATGAGCAGTTCTTC
CDR3 protein: CASSQAPPGSGDNEQFF

clone size: .
V gene: TRBV5-1
J gene: TRBJ1-2
D gene: .
CDR3 DNA: TGCGCCAGCAGCTTGGACAGGCCCAGTAACTATGGCTACACCTTC
CDR3 protein: CASSLDRPSNYGYTF

clone size: .
V gene: TRBV27
J gene: TRBJ1-6
D gene: .
CDR3 DNA: TGTGCCAGCAGTTTTCGGGGAGCCTCGGTTTCACCCCTCCACTTT
CDR3 protein: CASSFRGASVSPLHF

clone size: .
V gene: TRBV5-6
J gene: TRBJ1-1
D gene: .
CDR3 DNA: TGTGCCAGCAGCTTGCTGGGGGGGCGGAGGGGCACTGAAGCTTTCTTT
CDR3 protein: CASSLLGGRRGTEAFF

clone size: .
V gene: TRBV20-1
J gene: TRBJ2-3
D gene: .
CDR3 DNA: TGCAGTGTCGGGCCTCAGCGGGGCACAGATACGCAGTATTTT
CDR3 protein: CSVGPQRGTDTQYF

clone size: few
V gene: TRBV6-5
J gene: TRBJ2-7
D gene: TRBD2
CDR3 DNA: TGTGCCAGCAGTTACTCGAATCCCCGGGGAGGGTACGAGCAGTACTTC
CDR3 protein: CASSYSNPRGGYEQYF

clone size: .
V gene: TRBV10-3
J gene: TRBJ1-1
D gene: .
CDR3 DNA: TGTGCCATCGGGACCACTGAAGCTTTCTTT
CDR3 protein: CAIGTTEAFF

clone size: .
V gene: TRBV20-1
J gene: TRBJ1-1
D gene: TRBD1
CDR3 DNA: TGCAGTGCTCAAGCCAGGGGGCGAGCTTTCTTT
CDR3 protein: CSAQARGRAFF

clone size: .
V gene: TRBV9
J gene: TRBJ2-2
D gene: TRBD2
CDR3 DNA: TGTGCCAGCAGCGCGGGACTAGCGATGATCGCCGGGGAGCTGTTTTTT
CDR3 protein: CASSAGLAMIAGELFF

clone size: .
V gene: TRBV6-2/TRBV6-3
J gene: TRBJ2-3
D gene: .
CDR3 DNA: TGTGCCAGCAGTCCTAGGAGGGTATACACAGATACGCAGTATTTT
CDR3 protein: CASSPRRVYTDTQYF

clone size: many
V gene: TRBV27
J gene: TRBJ2-2
D gene: TRBD2
CDR3 DNA: TGTGCCCGGATCACTAGCGGAGGCGGGGAGCTGTTTTTT
CDR3 protein: CARITSGGGELFF

clone size: few
V gene: TRBV6-1
J gene: TRBJ1-1
D gene: .
CDR3 DNA: TGTGCCAGCAGTGCAGCCGGGAGTAACACTGAAGCTTTCTTT
CDR3 protein: CASSAAGSNTEAFF

clone size: .
V gene: TRBV20-1
J gene: TRBJ2-3
D gene: TRBD2
CDR3 DNA: TGCAGTGCCCCACTTAGCGGGGGGGCCACAGATACGCAGTATTTT
CDR3 protein: CSAPLSGGATDTQYF

clone size: .
V gene: TRBV6-6
J gene: TRBJ1-3
D gene: .
CDR3 DNA: TGTGCCAGCAGTTGGCGACAGAGCTCTGGAAACACCATATATTTT
CDR3 protein: CASSWRQSSGNTIYF

clone size: .
V gene: TRBV6-1
J gene: TRBJ1-1
D gene: TRBD1
CDR3 DNA: TGTGCCAGCAGGGGGGACAGTGCAAGGCAAGCTTTCTTT
CDR3 protein: CASRGDSARQAFF

clone size: few
V gene: TRBV30
J gene: TRBJ2-7
D gene: TRBD1
CDR3 DNA: TGTGCCTGGGAGAGGACAGGGGGCGTTTACGAGCAGTACTTC
CDR3 protein: CAWERTGGVYEQYF

clone size: few
V gene: TRBV18
J gene: TRBJ2-7
D gene: .
CDR3 DNA: TGTGCCAGCTCACTGGCAGAATCCTACGAGCAGTACTTC
CDR3 protein: CASSLAESYEQYF

clone size: .
V gene: TRBV10-3
J gene: TRBJ2-3
D gene: TRBD2
CDR3 DNA: TGTGCCATCAGTGATACTAGCGGGGGGGCACATACGCAGTATTTT
CDR3 protein: CAISDTSGGAHTQYF

clone size: .
V gene: TRBV11-2
J gene: TRBJ2-5
D gene: .
CDR3 DNA: TGTGCCAGCAGGCGGCAGAGCGAAGAGACCCAGTACTTC
CDR3 protein: CASRRQSEETQYF

clone size: .
V gene: TRBV2
J gene: TRBJ1-1
D gene: .
CDR3 DNA: TGTGCCAGCACGGTCAACGAAGAAGCTTTCTTT
CDR3 protein: CASTVNEEAFF

clone size: .
V gene: TRBV12-3/TRBV12-4
J gene: TRBJ1-2
D gene: .
CDR3 DNA: TGTGCCAGCAGCCTTGGACACGGGTCGGGCTACACCTTC
CDR3 protein: CASSLGHGSGYTF

clone size: .
V gene: TRBV2
J gene: TRBJ2-7
D gene: TRBD1
CDR3 DNA: TGTGCCAGCAGTGAACAGGGGGCGGACTACGAGCAGTACTTC
CDR3 protein: CASSEQGADYEQYF

clone size: many
V gene: TRBV7-9
J gene: TRBJ2-7
D gene: .
CDR3 DNA: TGTGCCAGCAGCTTAGTTCTGGGGGACACCTACTACGAGCAGTACTTC
CDR3 protein: CASSLVLGDTYYEQYF

clone size: many
V gene: TRBV9
J gene: TRBJ2-1
D gene: TRBD2
CDR3 DNA: TGTGCCAGCAGCGCGACTAGCGGGGCCGGCAATGAGCAGTTCTTC
CDR3 protein: CASSATSGAGNEQFF

clone size: many
V gene: TRBV5-1
J gene: TRBJ2-5
D gene: .
CDR3 DNA: TGCGCCAGCAGCGGAGGGACTGAAGAGACCCAGTACTTC
CDR3 protein: CASSGGTEETQYF

clone size: .
V gene: TRBV12-3/TRBV12-4
J gene: TRBJ1-5
D gene: .
CDR3 DNA: TGTGCCAGCAGGCCCGGGGGGAATCAGCCCCAGCATTTT
CDR3 protein: CASRPGGNQPQHF

clone size: .
V gene: TRBV4-1
J gene: TRBJ1-2
D gene: .
CDR3 DNA: TGCGCCAGCAGCCCAAATTCAGGCGCTAACTATGGCTACACCTTC
CDR3 protein: CASSPNSGANYGYTF

clone size: .
V gene: TRBV6-5
J gene: TRBJ1-1
D gene: .
CDR3 DNA: TGTGCCAGCACTAGAACAGGGAGAACTGAAGCTTTCTTT
CDR3 protein: CASTRTGRTEAFF

clone size: .
V gene: TRBV18
J gene: TRBJ2-5
D gene: .
CDR3 DNA: TGTGCCAGCTCACCGGGGCAGAACCAAGAGACCCAGTACTTC
CDR3 protein: CASSPGQNQETQYF

clone size: .
V gene: TRBV28
J gene: TRBJ1-5
D gene: .
CDR3 DNA: TGTGCCAGCAGTTTATTAGGGGAAGGGCCCCAGCATTTT
CDR3 protein: CASSLLGEGPQHF

clone size: .
V gene: TRBV20-1
J gene: TRBJ2-5
D gene: TRBD2
CDR3 DNA: TGCAGTGCTACTTCCGGGACTAGAGAAGAGACCCAGTACTTC
CDR3 protein: CSATSGTREETQYF

clone size: few
V gene: TRBV12-3/TRBV12-4
J gene: TRBJ1-5
D gene: TRBD1
CDR3 DNA: TGTGCCAGCAGTTTCGACAGGGGACAGCCCCAGCATTTT
CDR3 protein: CASSFDRGQPQHF

clone size: few
V gene: TRBV12-3/TRBV12-4
J gene: TRBJ1-2
D gene: TRBD1
CDR3 DNA: TGTGCCAGCAACCGGGCAGGGGGCTATGGCTACACCTTC
CDR3 protein: CASNRAGGYGYTF

clone size: few
V gene: TRBV5-1
J gene: TRBJ2-2
D gene: .
CDR3 DNA: TGCGCCAGCAGCTTGAGGGGGTCCGGGGAGCTGTTTTTT
CDR3 protein: CASSLRGSGELFF

clone size: many
V gene: TRBV9
J gene: TRBJ2-2
D gene: .
CDR3 DNA: TGTGCCAGCAGCGTGACGGGGGCGAACACCGGGGAGCTGTTTTTT
CDR3 protein: CASSVTGANTGELFF

clone size: .
V gene: TRBV4-1
J gene: TRBJ1-5
D gene: TRBD1
CDR3 DNA: TGCGCCAGCAGCCAAGATGGTCAGGGGGCGATTCTAGGTCAGCCCCAGCATTTT
CDR3 protein: CASSQDGQGAILGQPQHF

clone size: many
V gene: TRBV4-1
J gene: TRBJ2-3
D gene: TRBD2
CDR3 DNA: TGCGCCAGCAGCCCGGGACTAGGACGAGATACGCAGTATTTT
CDR3 protein: CASSPGLGRDTQYF

clone size: .
V gene: TRBV6-6
J gene: TRBJ2-2
D gene: .
CDR3 DNA: TGTGCCAGCATCGCTCAGGGGGGTAGTACCGGGGAGCTGTTTTTT
CDR3 protein: CASIAQGGSTGELFF

clone size: many
V gene: TRBV12-3/TRBV12-4
J gene: TRBJ1-1
D gene: .
CDR3 DNA: TGTGCCAGCAGTTCACACAGGGCAGTGAACACTGAAGCTTTCTTT
CDR3 protein: CASSSHRAVNTEAFF